This T cell receptor beta chain emerged from a study of multiple sclerosis patients with progressive multifocal leukoencephalopathy. Study-level results: Lower normalized Shannon entropy suggested reduced TRB diversity in most PML patients. At PML onset, no shared TRBV or TRBJ gene usage was seen.

Per the germline V gene, CDR1 is SQVTM and CDR2 is ANQGSEA. The CDR3 is 15 residues long. Trimming removed 7 bases from V and 2 bases from J, with 17 bases in between. This clone turned up a few times. Its antigen is still unknown. Other nucleotide sequences in the sample specify the same CDR3. Documented time point: before natalizumab initiation. Prior interferon beta treatment was universal, and the PML patients were all female. The data were produced by immunoSEQ multiplex PCR, yet TCRdb's version contains in-frame clones alone and is incomplete. The data hold under 40,000 clones, with 70% to 90% observed a single time.

Material: PBMCs. This sequence originates from a human donor with multiple sclerosis. The chain couples TRBV29-1 to TRBJ2-2; D may correspond to TRBD1 or TRBD2 (5 bases each). The CDR3 protein is CSAGLGGGNTGELFF. In DNA, the CDR3 is TGCAGCGCCGGGCTGGGTGGGGGTAACACCGGGGAGCTGTTTTTT.